The 19 T cell receptor beta chains below were found in one sample sequenced in a study of OX40 agonist ivuxolimab in advanced cancers. Measured with immunoSEQ multiplex PCR; TCRdb has only the in-frame clones, and not every one. The table has 15,000 to 20,000 clones, approximately 84% seen once; the top ten hold roughly 44%. Source: CD4+ or CD8+ T cells sorted from blood, taken in a trial of the OX40 agonist ivuxolimab. Receptors were obtained from an adult with an advanced solid tumor such as melanoma, head and neck, liver or kidney cancer.

This clone has just a few counts. The CDR3 nucleotides are TGTGCCAGCAGCTTGGGGACGGGGGTTCAGCCCCAGCATTTT. It specifies CASSLGTGVQPQHF. The J gene is TRBJ1-5, the V gene TRBV5-4; D is perhaps TRBD1 (5 bases). The CDR3 runs to 14 residues. Trimming cost V 0 bases and J 6 bases, with 10 bases left between them. Germline V lookup: CDR1 SGHNT, CDR2 YYREEE (reference sequence).

The gene calls are TRBV4-1 and TRBJ1-4; TRBD1 might be the D (5 bases). The CDR3 is 14 residues long. V was trimmed by 3 bases and J by 12 bases, leaving 17 bases between them. Looked up from germline, CDR1 is MGHRA and CDR2 is YSYEKL. The CDR3 DNA reads TGCGCCAGCAGCCAGACGACAATTGGGGGAGAACTGTTTTTT. It specifies CASSQTTIGGELFF.

This clone was seen only once. This chain connects TRBV27 to TRBJ2-3, with 9 nucleotides matching TRBD1. Trimming at V came to 6 bases and at J to 8 bases, leaving 12 bases not matched to a gene. Germline-derived CDR1 and CDR2 are MNHEY and SMNVEV (reference sequence). The length of the CDR3 is 15 residues. CDR3 in amino acids: CASRGGQGFLGTQYF. For the CDR3, the DNA is TGTGCCAGCAGGGGGGGACAGGGATTCCTCGGTACGCAGTATTTT.

The chain has TRBV6-5 and TRBJ1-5; a possible D gene is TRBD1 (5 bases). This CDR3 contains 14 residues. V lost 6 bases, J lost 1 base, and 10 bases lay in between. CDR1 and CDR2 from the germline V gene are MNHEY and SVGAGI. CDR3 nucleotides: TGTGCCAGCAGGTCAGGGTTGAGCAATCAGCCCCAGCATTTT. Translated: CASRSGLSNQPQHF.

This chain uses TRBV12-5 with TRBJ2-1; D may correspond to TRBD1 or TRBD2 (5 bases each). CDR3 length: 12 amino acids. The V end was cut by 10 bases, the J end by 2 bases, with 9 bases between. Germline assignment: CDR1 LGHNT and CDR2 FRNRAP. The DNA for the CDR3 is TGTGCTACCGGGGCCCCCTACAATGAGCAGTTCTTC. This encodes CATGAPYNEQFF.

The rearrangement uses TRBV4-1 and TRBJ1-5; D ambiguous. In germline, CDR1 is MGHRA, CDR2 YSYEKL. The CDR3 contains 17 residues. V lost 0 bases and J 0 bases, leaving 12 bases between the germline ends. The CDR3 bases are TGCGCCAGCAGCCAAGATAGTACAGTCTATAGCAATCAGCCCCAGCATTTT. Translating it yields CASSQDSTVYSNQPQHF.

This sequence joins TRBV9 and TRBJ2-3; D remains unclear. Deletions cut 3 bases from V and 2 bases from J, with 4 bases between. From germline, CDR1 is SGDLS and CDR2 YYNGEE. The CDR3 has 12 residues. The CDR3 bases are TGTGCCAGCAGCGACCACACAGATACGCAGTATTTT. It is translated as CASSDHTDTQYF.

The chain recombines TRBV6-5 with TRBJ2-2; TRBD1 aligns across 7 bases. Per the germline V gene, CDR1 is MNHEY and CDR2 is SVGAGI. The CDR3 spans 13 residues. Germline trimming cut 4 bases from V and 5 bases from J; bases unmatched to any gene: 1. The CDR3 DNA reads TGTGCCAGCAGTTTCAGGGGGACCGGGGAGCTGTTTTTT. It specifies CASSFRGTGELFF.

In DNA form, the CDR3 reads TGTGCCAGCCTATATACCGGGGAGCTGTTTTTT. The encoded protein is CASLYTGELFF. J is TRBJ2-2 and V is TRBV6-5; D unclear. Between the trimmed V and J ends, which lost 8 bases and 5 bases, there was a span of 6 bases. The CDR3 is made up of 11 amino acids. CDR1 MNHEY and CDR2 SVGAGI come from the germline V gene.

The rearrangement joins TRBV7-9 to TRBJ1-5, with D tentatively TRBD1 (5 bases). The V and J ends lost 1 base and 5 bases respectively, with 12 bases between them. CDR1 is SEHNR, CDR2 FQNEAQ, per germline (reference sequence). The CDR3 runs to 15 residues. The CDR3, as DNA: TGTGCCAGCAGCTTAGGTGCAGGAGGGGATCAGCCCCAGCATTTT. This codes for CASSLGAGGDQPQHF.

The chain joins TRBV6-7 to TRBJ1-6; 8 bases fit TRBD1. TRBV6-7 is an open reading frame whose function is uncertain. This CDR3 has 16 residues. V gave up 5 bases and J gave up 8 bases; unmatched junction bases: 11. The CDR3 coding sequence is TGTGCCAGCAGTCGGACAGGGTGTGAGGACGATTCACCCCTCCACTTT. Amino acids: CASSRTGCEDDSPLHF.

V gene TRBV7-9 combines with J gene TRBJ1-3; D might be TRBD1 (6 bases). The CDR3 has 15 residues. Germline-derived CDR1 and CDR2 are SEHNR and FQNEAQ (reference sequence). Trimming removed 5 bases from V and 3 bases from J, with 14 bases in between. The CDR3 protein is CASSRRGRDGNTIYF. In DNA form, the CDR3 reads TGTGCCAGCAGCCGCCGGGGGCGGGATGGAAACACCATATATTTT.

This clone is classed as medium-sized. This rearrangement joins TRBV4-1 to TRBJ2-5; D tentatively fits TRBD1 or TRBD2 (5 bases each). The CDR3 contains 16 residues. The germline gives CDR1 MGHRA, CDR2 YSYEKL. Trimming took 8 bases from V and 4 from J, leaving 23 bases between them. CDR3 amino acids: CASSPGARGSSETQYF. CDR3 DNA: TGCGCCAGCTCCCCTGGTGCGAGGGGCAGTTCAGAGACCCAGTACTTC.

This clone has more than one count but fewer than ten. This chain uses TRBV6-6 with TRBJ1-4; possibly TRBD1 for D (6 bases). This CDR3 comprises 13 residues. V lost 5 bases and J lost 7, with 11 bases in between. The germline gives CDR1 MNHNY, CDR2 SVGAGI (reference sequence). CDR3 nucleotide sequence: TGTGCCAGCAGTCGGGACATCTCTGAAAAACTGTTTTTT. It yields the protein CASSRDISEKLFF.

The chain carries TRBV28 and TRBJ2-7, with D possibly being TRBD2 (5 bases). CDR3 length: 13 residues. V was shortened by 6 bases and J by 3 bases, with 12 bases between the two germline ends. Germline lookup yields CDR1 MDHEN and CDR2 SYDVKM. Here the CDR3 reads CASSPSAGYEQYF. Written as DNA, the CDR3 is TGTGCCAGCAGCCCCTCGGCGGGCTACGAGCAGTACTTC. Drawing the rest from reference TRBV28 and TRBJ2-7, the complete variable domain is DVKVTQSSRYLVKRTGEKVFLECVQDMDHENMFWYRQDPGLGLRLIYFSYDVKMKEKGDIPEGYSVSREKKERFSLILESASTNQTSMYLCASSPSAGYEQYFGPGTRLTVT.

The chain combines TRBV28 with TRBJ2-1; 10 nucleotides line up with TRBD2. Trimming at V came to 5 bases and at J to 4 bases, leaving 8 bases not matched to a gene. The CDR3 sequence is 16 residues long. The V gene's germline CDR1 is MDHEN and CDR2 SYDVKM. The CDR3 spells CASSPIRTSGYNEQFF. The DNA for the CDR3 is TGTGCCAGCAGTCCCATAAGGACTAGCGGTTACAATGAGCAGTTCTTC.

The chain uses TRBV19 and TRBJ1-5, with 7 bases fitting TRBD1. CDR3 length: 16 amino acids. Per germline, CDR1 LNHDA and CDR2 SQIVND (reference sequence). The ends lost 2 bases at V and 6 bases at J; junction bases unmatched: 10. CDR3: CASSILRGQDGQPQHF. CDR3 nucleotide sequence: TGTGCCAGTAGTATACTTAGGGGGCAAGACGGTCAGCCCCAGCATTTT.

J is TRBJ1-2 and V is TRBV5-6; no firm D call. V lost 1 base, J lost 8 bases, and 18 bases lay in between. The CDR3 has 15 residues. Looked up from germline, CDR1 is SGHDT and CDR2 is YYEEEE. DNA for the CDR3: TGTGCCAGCAGCTTGCCGCTCCCACTTCACAAAGGCTACACCTTC. This translates into CASSLPLPLHKGYTF. Variable domain in full (rest from reference TRBV5-6 and TRBJ1-2): DAGVTQSPTHLIKTRGQQVTLRCSPKSGHDTVSWYQQALGQGPQFIFQYYEEEERQRGNFPDRFSGHQFPNYSSELNVNALLLGDSALYLCASSLPLPLHKGYTFGSGTRLTVV.

This rearrangement joins TRBV28 to TRBJ1-5; D not resolved. The germline V gene encodes CDR1 MDHEN and CDR2 SYDVKM. The CDR3 length is 16 residues. Trimming left V 3 bases short and J 4 bases short, with 16 bases between. CDR3 residues: CASSLSRGLGNQPQHF. In nucleotides, the CDR3 is TGTGCCAGCAGTTTGTCCCGGGGTCTGGGGAATCAGCCCCAGCATTTT. The full variable domain, with the rest looked up from reference TRBV28 and TRBJ1-5, is DVKVTQSSRYLVKRTGEKVFLECVQDMDHENMFWYRQDPGLGLRLIYFSYDVKMKEKGDIPEGYSVSREKKERFSLILESASTNQTSMYLCASSLSRGLGNQPQHFGDGTRLSIL.